The sample holds many counts of the clone carrying this TCR beta chain. The use of a sample-barcoded 5' primer and a J-beta primer mix characterized a second PCR of roughly 6 to 12 cycles. TCRdb ran MiXCR on the 5' RACE reads and lists one entry per CDR3 protein. The sample yields about 1 million distinct CDR3 sequences, under 45% seen once. The CDR3 has 18 residues. J gave up 3 bases and V 0 bases, and 7 bases lay outside the gene matches. Germline CDR1 and CDR2: LGHDT and YNNKEL (reference sequence). This record belongs to a study of blood T cells in healthy people across ages. This receptor was obtained from a woman aged 55-70 years in good health. Sequenced sample: blood. V is TRBV3-1 and J is TRBJ2-4; 11 bases fit TRBD2. CDR3 residues: CASSQEISGRGDKNIQYF. The DNA of the CDR3 is TGTGCCAGCAGCCAAGAGATTAGCGGGAGGGGCGACAAAAACATTCAGTACTTC.